These 9 T cell receptor beta chains share one sample of origin, sequenced in a study of shared clonotypes between healthy human individuals. Only CD45RO-negative cells positively selected for CCR7 counted as naive CD8 cells, so terminally differentiated effector memory CD45RA+ cells were excluded. The repertoire was sequenced with immunoSEQ multiplex PCR; TCRdb's copy has only in-frame clones and lacks some. The sample lists under 600,000 clones; 98% were seen once. Sequencing was performed on naive CD8+ T cells sorted from blood. The receptors here all came from a man aged 30-40 years in good health.

This sequence joins TRBV6-5 and TRBJ2-7, with 10 bases matching TRBD2. Germline CDR1 MNHEY, CDR2 SVGAGI. After removal of 5 bases from V and 2 bases from J, the junction contained 6 bases not matched to a gene. The CDR3 has 15 amino acids. As DNA, the CDR3 is TGTGCCAGCAGTCCCCGGACTAGCGGAGCCTACGAGCAGTACTTC. Its translation is CASSPRTSGAYEQYF.

The V and J genes are TRBV29-1 and TRBJ2-1; 8 bases line up with TRBD1. V dropped 3 bases and J dropped 6; count of bases not matched to a gene: 4. Per germline, CDR1 SQVTM and CDR2 ANQGSEA. The length of the CDR3 is 13 residues. The chain's CDR3 is CSVDRDRSNEQFF. In nucleotides, the CDR3 is TGCAGCGTTGACAGGGACAGGTCCAATGAGCAGTTCTTC.

The chain couples TRBV7-9 to TRBJ2-1, with D possibly matching TRBD2 (5 bases). The V end lost 2 bases, the J end lost 8 bases, and 10 bases lay between the germline ends. Germline V lookup: CDR1 SEHNR, CDR2 FQNEAQ (reference sequence). The CDR3 spans 13 residues. CDR3 coding DNA: TGTGCCAGCAGCTTAAGTGAGGGCTATGAGCAGTTCTTC. It codes for CASSLSEGYEQFF.

V usage is TRBV9 and J usage is TRBJ2-1, with D possibly matching TRBD2 (5 bases). The V end was cut by 6 bases, the J end by 2 bases, with 12 bases between. From germline, CDR1 is SGDLS and CDR2 YYNGEE. The length of the CDR3 is 14 residues. The chain's CDR3 is CASTSGGAYNEQFF. For the CDR3, the DNA is TGTGCCAGCACCAGCGGTGGGGCCTACAATGAGCAGTTCTTC. The whole variable domain, remainder taken from reference TRBV9 and TRBJ2-1, is DSGVTQTPKHLITATGQRVTLRCSPRSGDLSVYWYQQSLDQGLQFLIQYYNGEERAKGNILERFSAQQFPDLHSELNLSSLELGDSALYFCASTSGGAYNEQFFGPGTRLTVL.

The gene calls are TRBV28 and TRBJ2-5; the D gene could be TRBD1 or TRBD2 (5 bases each). This CDR3 contains 15 residues. Trimming left V 8 bases short and J 5 bases short, with 21 bases between. Germline CDR1 is MDHEN and CDR2 is SYDVKM. Here the CDR3 DNA reads TGTGCCAGCCATTTGGGGACCGGGATGGAGGAGACCCAGTACTTC. Protein product: CASHLGTGMEETQYF.

The V gene is TRBV19, the J gene TRBJ1-3; D ambiguous. Germline V gene sequence: CDR1 LNHDA, CDR2 SQIVND (reference sequence). V was pared by 9 bases and J by 0 bases, with 15 bases between. This CDR3 has 15 amino acids. CDR3 protein: CASGWRTSSGNTIYF. CDR3 nucleotide sequence: TGTGCCAGCGGCTGGCGGACGAGCTCTGGAAACACCATATATTTT.

This clone has just one count. J is TRBJ1-4 and V is TRBV7-9; a possible D gene is TRBD1 (6 bases). This CDR3 has 14 amino acids. The V end was cut by 3 bases, the J end by 7 bases, with 12 bases between. Germline CDR1 SEHNR, CDR2 FQNEAQ (reference sequence). The DNA for the CDR3 is TGTGCCAGCAGCTTGTCAGGGGCCGGTGAAAAACTGTTTTTT. Translating gives CASSLSGAGEKLFF.

This chain joins TRBV7-9 and TRBJ2-7; TRBD1 matches 7 bases. CDR1 is SEHNR, CDR2 FQNEAQ, per germline (reference sequence). This CDR3 has 17 residues. The V and J ends lost 4 bases and 0 bases, in that order; junction bases with no gene match: 12. CDR3 in amino acids: CASSSPSGTVSSYEQYF. The CDR3 DNA sequence: TGTGCCAGCAGCTCACCCTCGGGGACAGTGAGCTCCTACGAGCAGTACTTC.

This rearrangement joins TRBV6-5 to TRBJ1-2; 9 bases line up with TRBD1. Germline lookup yields CDR1 MNHEY and CDR2 SVGAGI. The CDR3 contains 14 residues. The V and J ends lost 6 bases and 6 bases, in that order; junction bases with no gene match: 8. This CDR3 is CASRFRQGVHGYTF. The CDR3, as DNA: TGTGCCAGCAGATTTCGACAGGGGGTACATGGCTACACCTTC.